This entry concerns a single TCR beta chain. Antigen unknown. This entry belongs to a study of post-analysis software for immune sequencing data. Prepared libraries of TCR beta cDNA carried unique molecular identifiers. Once roughly 0.85 to 11 million T cells were used, roughly 0.5 million cDNA molecules resulted. In TCRdb, the PCR reads were re-called with MiXCR into one record per CDR3 protein. The sample yields around 710,000 distinct CDR3 sequences, about 45% seen once. V lost 4 bases to trimming and J lost 8 bases, with 18 bases between them. Germline-derived CDR1 and CDR2 are MGHDK and SYGVNS. The CDR3 extends over 15 amino acids. Study-level points and caveats: Samples made in the same batch grouped tightly together by F measure. Five TRBV segments, TRBV5-6, TRBV5-1 and TRBV20-1 among them, were found more frequent in patients than controls. Compared against controls, patients with multiple sclerosis displayed significantly lower normalized Chao1 diversity.

Sequenced material: blood. This clonotype was obtained from a girl aged 5 to 17 with multiple sclerosis. The chain uses TRBV25-1 and TRBJ2-1; possible D gene TRBD2, 6 bases. This CDR3 is CASSGLGTGRDEQFF. In DNA, the CDR3 is TGTGCCAGCAGTGGTTTAGGGACTGGTAGGGATGAGCAGTTCTTC.